This passage covers 30 T cell receptor beta chains from one sample sequenced in a study of chemoradiotherapy in HPV16-positive cancers. TCRdb's copy holds only in-frame clones and misses some; the assay was immunoSEQ multiplex PCR. This table has approximately 12,000 clones, approximately 90% appearing once. The material was blood, obtained from a patient who underwent chemoradiotherapy. These receptors came from a human donor with HPV-associated anogenital cancer.

J is TRBJ1-1 and V is TRBV19, with a possible D match to TRBD1 (5 bases). This CDR3 spans 15 amino acids. V shed 5 bases and J shed 0 bases, with 13 bases lying between them. Per germline, CDR1 LNHDA and CDR2 SQIVND (reference sequence). The DNA for the CDR3 is TGTGCCAGTAGTGGGGGGGTCCGACTGAACACTGAAGCTTTCTTT. Translated, it gives CASSGGVRLNTEAFF.

CDR3: CASAGTSGGRAKNIQYF. CDR3 bases: TGTGCCAGTGCCGGGACTAGCGGGGGGCGAGCCAAAAACATTCAGTACTTC. The chain is built from TRBV19 and TRBJ2-4, with TRBD2 matching 15 bases. Germline assignment: CDR1 LNHDA and CDR2 SQIVND (reference sequence). With V trimmed by 8 bases and J by 0 bases, 5 bases remained unmatched. The CDR3 loop spans 17 amino acids.

The chain's CDR3 is CASSYYREQGGYTF. CDR3 nucleotide sequence: TGCGCCAGCAGCTACTACAGGGAACAGGGTGGCTACACCTTC. V usage is TRBV5-1 and J usage is TRBJ1-2; perhaps TRBD1 as D (6 bases). Trimming took 3 bases from V and 7 from J, leaving 16 bases between them. Germline CDR1 SGHRS, CDR2 YFSETQ. The CDR3 is 14 residues long.

The gene calls are TRBV4-2 and TRBJ1-5; D ambiguous. The CDR3 sequence is 15 residues long. The ends were cut back, 0 bases at V and 9 bases at J, with 15 bases in the middle. Germline V gene sequence: CDR1 LGHNA, CDR2 YNFKEQ. The CDR3 DNA sequence: TGTGCCAGCAGCCAAGAAGAGGCAGACACGAGGCCCCAGCATTTT. It codes for CASSQEEADTRPQHF.

This chain links TRBV5-6 with TRBJ1-1; D uncertain. The length of the CDR3 is 15 residues. V was clipped by 0 bases and J by 3 bases, with 12 bases between them. The germline V gene has CDR1 SGHDT and CDR2 YYEEEE. As DNA, the CDR3 is TGTGCCAGCAGCTTGGAGGAAGCATGGGACACTGAAGCTTTCTTT. This gives the protein CASSLEEAWDTEAFF.

This rearrangement joins TRBV15 to TRBJ1-5, with a tentative D call TRBD1 (5 bases). In germline, CDR1 is LNHNV, CDR2 YYDKDF (reference sequence). Trimming pared 1 base from V and 5 bases from J, leaving 15 bases between. The CDR3 contains 16 residues. The CDR3, as DNA: TGTGCCACCAGCAGAGGGACCCTACAGGCTTATCAGCCCCAGCATTTT. It specifies CATSRGTLQAYQPQHF.

The J gene is TRBJ2-4, the V gene TRBV6-5, with D perhaps matching TRBD2 (6 bases). V was shortened by 11 bases and J by 0 bases, with 14 bases between the two germline ends. The germline gives CDR1 MNHEY, CDR2 SVGAGI. This CDR3 contains 14 residues. The CDR3 here is CACSTGVAKNIQYF. CDR3 DNA sequence: TGTGCCTGCTCGACGGGAGTAGCCAAAAACATTCAGTACTTC.

The chain combines TRBV11-3 with TRBJ2-5; 8 bases map to TRBD2. CDR3 length: 14 amino acids. Germline lookup yields CDR1 SGHNT and CDR2 YENEEA. V lost 1 base, J lost 5 bases, and 3 bases stayed unmatched. The CDR3 DNA sequence: TGTGCCAGCAGCTTAGCGGGGGGGCCGGAGACCCAGTACTTC. Amino acids: CASSLAGGPETQYF.

This chain links TRBV4-1 with TRBJ1-2; D unclear. V was cut by 7 bases and J by 0 bases, with 18 bases left in between. There are 16 residues in the CDR3. The germline gives CDR1 MGHRA, CDR2 YSYEKL. The CDR3 coding sequence is TGCGCCAGCAACCCGGGAGAGCGGGAAACTAACTATGGCTACACCTTC. Encoded protein: CASNPGERETNYGYTF.

V and J are TRBV6-1 and TRBJ2-2, with a possible D match to TRBD1 (6 bases). CDR1 is MNHNS and CDR2 is SASEGT in the germline V gene. There are 16 residues in the CDR3. V was shortened by 4 bases and J by 5 bases, with 17 bases between the two germline ends. The CDR3 loop reads CASSGLAGDSTGELFF. CDR3 bases: TGTGCCAGCAGTGGGCTTGCAGGGGATTCGACCGGGGAGCTGTTTTTT.

The rearrangement uses TRBV9 and TRBJ1-1; TRBD1 aligns across 10 bases. Germline V gene data show CDR1 as SGDLS and CDR2 as YYNGEE. The trim removed 3 bases at V and 6 bases at J, leaving 8 bases unmatched. The CDR3 sequence is 15 residues long. The CDR3 region has the DNA TGTGCCAGCAGCGGGAAGGGACAGGGGCTCTCTGAAGCTTTCTTT. Protein: CASSGKGQGLSEAFF.

The chain couples TRBV5-1 to TRBJ2-3; D is unresolved. Germline V gene data show CDR1 as SGHRS and CDR2 as YFSETQ. Trimming shortened V by 0 bases and J by 4 bases, and 6 bases separated the two germline ends. The length of the CDR3 is 13 residues. The CDR3 DNA reads TGCGCCAGCAGCTTGGTGCCGGCAGATACGCAGTATTTT. Amino acids: CASSLVPADTQYF.

The CDR3 here is CASSGDSDRGTDTQYF. CDR3 nucleotide sequence: TGTGCCAGCAGTGGAGATAGTGACAGGGGCACAGATACGCAGTATTTT. The chain has TRBV6-8 and TRBJ2-3, with 7 bases that match TRBD1. The CDR3 covers 16 residues. Trimming cost V 5 bases and J 1 base; bases outside gene matches: 9. Germline-derived CDR1 and CDR2 are MNHGY and SAAAGT.

This chain links TRBV5-6 with TRBJ2-5, with 8 bases matching TRBD1. Matching the DNA end better, TRBJ2-7 makes the J call doubtful. Per germline, CDR1 SGHDT and CDR2 YYEEEE. The CDR3 loop spans 15 amino acids. The CDR3: CASSNRGSGSYEQYF. Here the CDR3 DNA reads TGTGCCAGCAGCAACAGGGGGTCCGGCTCCTACGAGCAGTACTTC.

J is TRBJ1-1 and V is TRBV29-1; no reliable D call. This CDR3 spans 12 amino acids. Germline loops: CDR1 SQVTM, CDR2 ANQGSEA. With 8 bases removed from V and 5 bases from J, the gap between germline ends came to 15 bases. The CDR3 region has the DNA TGCAGCTTCCATGGGTGGGGAACTGAAGCTTTCTTT. This sequence encodes CSFHGWGTEAFF.

This clone was seen only a few times. The rearrangement uses TRBV7-6 and TRBJ1-4; D is unresolved. Between the trimmed V and J ends, which lost 3 bases and 7 bases, there was a span of 12 bases. From germline, CDR1 is SGHVS and CDR2 FNYEAQ. The CDR3 length is 14 residues. The CDR3 protein is CASSFGLGSEKLFF. For the CDR3, the DNA is TGTGCCAGCAGCTTTGGCCTGGGGAGTGAAAAACTGTTTTTT.

The chain uses TRBV10-3 and TRBJ1-1, with D possibly matching TRBD1 (5 bases). The CDR3 sequence is 13 residues long. V was clipped by 10 bases and J by 2 bases, with 14 bases between them. CDR1 and CDR2 (germline): ENHRY, SYGVKD. Written as DNA, the CDR3 is TGTGCCACCCAGGGTCAGGTTAACACTGAAGCTTTCTTT. This encodes CATQGQVNTEAFF.

The chain couples TRBV7-9 to TRBJ2-1, with D perhaps TRBD1 (6 bases). Germline V gene lookup returns CDR1 SEHNR and CDR2 FQNEAQ (reference sequence). The CDR3 sequence is 13 residues long. The ends were cut back, 4 bases at V and 4 bases at J, with 8 bases in the middle. CDR3 nucleotides: TGTGCCAGCAGCTGGGGACAATACAATGAGCAGTTCTTC. This encodes CASSWGQYNEQFF.

The V and J genes are TRBV18 and TRBJ2-5; TRBD2 aligns across 7 bases. Germline values: CDR1 KGHSH, CDR2 LQKENI. CDR3 length: 13 residues. V was clipped by 3 bases and J by 3 bases; unmatched bases: 1. The CDR3 DNA reads TGTGCCAGCTCACCGGGGAGGGAAGAGACCCAGTACTTC. It encodes CASSPGREETQYF.

This clone was counted between two and nine times. V gene TRBV6-6 combines with J gene TRBJ1-3; D gene unclear. V was clipped by 7 bases and J by 1 base, with 8 bases between them. The CDR3 runs to 13 residues. Per the germline V gene, CDR1 is MNHNY and CDR2 is SVGAGI (reference sequence). CDR3 protein: CASTYESGNTIYF. The CDR3 region has the DNA TGTGCCAGCACCTACGAATCTGGAAACACCATATATTTT.

The rearrangement uses TRBV19 and TRBJ2-3, with D unclear. V was shortened by 5 bases and J by 5 bases, with 11 bases between the two germline ends. Germline CDR1 and CDR2: LNHDA and SQIVND (reference sequence). The CDR3 spans 13 residues. The DNA for the CDR3 is TGTGCCAGTAGTTTTGCGTATCAAGATACGCAGTATTTT. Encoded protein: CASSFAYQDTQYF.

This clone has just one count. The J gene is TRBJ2-2, the V gene TRBV5-1; 7 nucleotides agree with TRBD2. CDR1 and CDR2 (germline): SGHRS, YFSETQ. Trimming took 1 base from V and 2 from J; bases not matched to a gene: 2. The CDR3 contains 15 residues. The CDR3 is CASSLRGENTGELFF. In nucleotides, the CDR3 is TGCGCCAGCAGCTTGCGGGGGGAAAACACCGGGGAGCTGTTTTTT. Together with reference TRBV5-1 and TRBJ2-2, the CDR3 gives the full variable domain: KAGVTQTPRYLIKTRGQQVTLSCSPISGHRSVSWYQQTPGQGLQFLFEYFSETQRNKGNFPGRFSGRQFSNSRSEMNVSTLELGDSALYLCASSLRGENTGELFFGEGSRLTVL.

This clone showed up just a few times. The V gene is TRBV10-1, the J gene TRBJ1-6; TRBD1 aligns across 7 bases. Per germline, CDR1 WNHNN and CDR2 SYGVQD (reference sequence). The J segment lost 8 bases and the V segment lost 0 bases, leaving 4 bases of the junction unmatched. The length of the CDR3 is 15 residues. The CDR3 loop is CASSESTGRDSPLHF. The CDR3 DNA follows: TGCGCCAGCAGTGAGTCGACAGGGAGGGATTCACCCCTCCACTTT.

The J gene is TRBJ1-2, the V gene TRBV7-9, with D possibly being TRBD1 (5 bases). CDR1 SEHNR and CDR2 FQNEAQ come from the germline V gene (reference sequence). Trimming stripped 5 bases from V and 6 bases from J, with 10 bases between. CDR3 length: 12 amino acids. CDR3 sequence (DNA): TGTGCCAGCAGCGACAGCCTGAATGGCTACACCTTC. This sequence encodes CASSDSLNGYTF.

The chain carries TRBV18 and TRBJ2-2, with 12 bases identical to TRBD2. The CDR3 is 15 residues long. V shed 4 bases, J shed 10 bases, and the junction held 7 bases outside the gene matches. CDR1 is KGHSH and CDR2 is LQKENI in the germline V gene. CDR3 sequence: CASSRTTSGGEELFF. The CDR3 DNA follows: TGTGCCAGCTCACGAACGACTAGCGGGGGTGAGGAGCTGTTTTTT.

The chain's CDR3 is CASSLTVAGVNEQYF. The CDR3 DNA is TGTGCCAGCAGCTTAACGGTCGCAGGGGTCAACGAGCAGTACTTC. The chain couples TRBV7-1 to TRBJ2-7; D may be TRBD1 (6 bases). TRBV7-1 is marked as an open reading frame, function uncertain. V lost 4 bases and J lost 5, with 18 bases in between. This CDR3 contains 15 residues.

This clone was found a few times. The chain has TRBV19 and TRBJ2-5; 7 bases match TRBD2. The V gene's germline CDR1 is LNHDA and CDR2 SQIVND (reference sequence). V gave up 0 bases and J gave up 5 bases; unmatched junction bases: 3. The CDR3 totals 14 residues. The CDR3 is CASSIEGRGETQYF. CDR3 nucleotides: TGTGCCAGTAGTATAGAGGGGCGGGGGGAGACCCAGTACTTC.

The chain uses TRBV4-1 and TRBJ1-2, with a possible D match to TRBD1 (5 bases). Trimming pared 3 bases from V and 2 bases from J, leaving 22 bases between. The CDR3 length is 18 residues. Germline V gene lookup returns CDR1 MGHRA and CDR2 YSYEKL. The CDR3, as DNA: TGCGCCAGCAGCCATTTCACAGGACGGCCGGGTCAGAACTATGGCTACACCTTC. It specifies CASSHFTGRPGQNYGYTF.

This rearrangement joins TRBV11-3 to TRBJ1-3; D call uncertain. The length of the CDR3 is 16 residues. Per germline, CDR1 SGHNT and CDR2 YENEEA. Trimming stripped 0 bases from V and 4 bases from J, with 13 bases between. The CDR3 protein is CASSLDGFQAGNTIYF. Here the CDR3 DNA reads TGTGCCAGCAGCTTAGACGGGTTCCAGGCGGGAAACACCATATATTTT. The whole variable domain, filled in from reference TRBV11-3 and TRBJ1-3, reads EAGVVQSPRYKIIEKKQPVAFWCNPISGHNTLYWYLQNLGQGPELLIRYENEEAVDDSQLPKDRFSAERLKGVDSTLKIQPAELGDSAVYLCASSLDGFQAGNTIYFGEGSWLTVV.

J is TRBJ1-1 and V is TRBV25-1; D is unresolved. Per the germline V gene, CDR1 is MGHDK and CDR2 is SYGVNS. This CDR3 has 14 residues. V was shortened by 0 bases and J by 2 bases, with 7 bases between the two germline ends. DNA for the CDR3: TGTGCCAGCAGTGAATATTATGGCAACACTGAAGCTTTCTTT. Its translation is CASSEYYGNTEAFF.